This T cell receptor (beta chain) was identified during a study of identical twins. Each CDR3 protein is one row after TCRdb ran MiXCR on the 5' RACE reads. Of around 280,000 distinct CDR3 sequences listed, roughly 8.6% are singletons. This clonotype was counted at least ten times. The antigen remains undetermined. Study-wide results and limits: Cord blood beta clonotypes that were abundant carried fewer insertions, and memory repertoires showed no such trend.

A further study also used this sample, focusing on yellow fever vaccine responses in identical twins.

Material: memory (CD45RO+) T cells sorted from blood. The origin of this receptor is a woman younger than 35 in good health.

The CDR3, as DNA: TGTGCCGCGAGGGGGACAGGGCCGGAAAAATCACCCCTCCACTTT. Its translation: CAARGTGPEKSPLHF. The chain is built from TRBV10-3 and TRBJ1-6; 9 nucleotides match TRBD1. Per germline, CDR1 ENHRY and CDR2 SYGVKD. V shed 11 bases and J 10 bases; nucleotides not matched to a gene: 15. The CDR3 length is 15 residues.